This T cell receptor beta chain is drawn from a study of blood T cell repertoires in COVID-19. Looking at the study overall: The study drew acute and convalescent COVID-19 samples from the United States, Italy and Spain.

The authors' processing: Counts of nucleated cells, estimated from reference gene primer amplification, were obtained. The table came from immunoSEQ multiplex PCR; TCRdb's copy has only in-frame clones and leaves some out. V and J calls and clone size are given by that table; D and trimming were obtained from the DNA. The table includes approximately 200,000 clones, 70% to 90% detected once. The TCR originated in a woman younger than 45 with active or convalescent COVID-19. Specimen: peripheral blood.

This CDR3 reads CASSQEAGWVDTQYF. CDR3 DNA sequence: TGTGCCAGCAGCCAAGAGGCGGGATGGGTAGATACGCAGTATTTT. The rearrangement links TRBV14 to TRBJ2-3; TRBD2 is a possible D gene (6 bases). The V and J ends lost 0 bases and 5 bases respectively, with 12 bases between them. Germline values: CDR1 SGHDN, CDR2 FVKESK. The CDR3 is made up of 15 amino acids.